Each of the 30 T cell receptor beta chains below was sequenced from the same sample in a study of lymphopenia after photon versus proton radiotherapy. Libraries were prepared by immunoSEQ multiplex PCR; TCRdb keeps only in-frame clonotypes and omits some of them. The sample gives 65,000 or so clones, approximately 86% of which show up once; around 13% is in the top ten. Sequenced material: peripheral blood, taken from a patient treated with proton-based radiotherapy. Every receptor here comes from an elderly man with esophageal cancer.

The chain employs TRBV27 and TRBJ1-1, with a tentative D call TRBD1 (6 bases). The ends were cut back, 0 bases at V and 4 bases at J, with 12 bases in the middle. Germline V lookup: CDR1 MNHEY, CDR2 SMNVEV (reference sequence). The CDR3 consists of 15 residues. The CDR3 loop is CASSLSWGAGTEAFF. CDR3 DNA: TGTGCCAGCAGTTTATCGTGGGGGGCTGGCACTGAAGCTTTCTTT.

The chain is built from TRBV12-5 and TRBJ2-3, with 10 positions matching TRBD1. Unmatched junction bases numbered 12, after V lost 6 bases and J lost 0 bases. The CDR3 totals 18 residues. The V gene's germline CDR1 is LGHNT and CDR2 FRNRAP. The CDR3 sequence is CASGRIRQGASSTDTQYF. The CDR3 region has the DNA TGTGCTAGTGGCCGTATTCGACAGGGGGCCAGCAGCACAGATACGCAGTATTTT. The full variable domain, in which reference TRBV12-5 and TRBJ2-3 provide the parts outside the CDR3, is DARVTQTPRHKVTEMGQEVTMRCQPILGHNTVFWYRQTMMQGLELLAYFRNRAPLDDSGMPKDRFSAEMPDATLATLKIQPSEPRDSAVYFCASGRIRQGASSTDTQYFGPGTRLTVL.

V and J are TRBV7-9 and TRBJ1-2; 8 positions agree with TRBD1. The germline CDR1 and CDR2 sequences are SEHNR and FQNEAQ (reference sequence). V shed 5 bases and J 4 bases; nucleotides not matched to a gene: 9. The CDR3 is made up of 15 amino acids. CDR3 residues: CASSPSGGSGYGYTF. The CDR3 bases are TGTGCCAGCAGCCCCTCAGGGGGCAGTGGCTATGGCTACACCTTC.

This chain links TRBV28 with TRBJ1-2; D is unclear. Germline assignment: CDR1 MDHEN and CDR2 SYDVKM. The CDR3 runs 12 residues. V was shortened by 3 bases and J by 7 bases, with 9 bases between the two germline ends. The CDR3 DNA follows: TGTGCCAGCAGTTTTGCTCTAGCTGGCTACACCTTC. Protein sequence: CASSFALAGYTF.

The rearrangement uses TRBV5-4 and TRBJ1-2, with 8 bases matching TRBD1. Looked up from germline, CDR1 is SGHNT and CDR2 is YYREEE (reference sequence). With 4 bases clipped from V and 3 bases from J, the junction kept 8 bases outside the gene matches. This CDR3 comprises 15 residues. In DNA, the CDR3 is TGTGCCAGCAGCCGGGTGATACAGGGGGACTATGGCTACACCTTC. Its protein product is CASSRVIQGDYGYTF.

The V gene is TRBV9, the J gene TRBJ1-3; the match to TRBD1 covers 7 bases. The CDR3 extends over 14 amino acids. The V and J ends lost 3 bases and 8 bases, in that order; junction bases with no gene match: 8. The germline V gene has CDR1 SGDLS and CDR2 YYNGEE. CDR3 in DNA: TGTGCCAGCAGCGATCGACAGGGCGGAGACACCATATATTTT. This codes for CASSDRQGGDTIYF.

The rearrangement uses TRBV5-4 and TRBJ2-7; 8 bases line up with TRBD2. The junction had 6 bases not matched to a gene; V was cut back by 1 base and J by 3 bases. Germline CDR1 SGHNT, CDR2 YYREEE (reference sequence). The CDR3 runs 15 residues. CDR3 nucleotide sequence: TGTGCCAGCAGCTTGAGGACTAGCCTTAACTACGAGCAGTACTTC. Encoded protein: CASSLRTSLNYEQYF.

This chain uses TRBV19 with TRBJ1-5; tentative D call: TRBD1 (5 bases). The CDR3 runs 13 residues. V lost 2 bases, J lost 7 bases, and 9 bases lay in between. The germline V gene encodes CDR1 LNHDA and CDR2 SQIVND (reference sequence). The CDR3 nucleotides are TGTGCCAGTAGTATAATTGGGGGACAGCCCCAGCATTTT. The encoded protein is CASSIIGGQPQHF.

This clone was seen just once. V is TRBV7-6 and J is TRBJ2-5; a weak D match, TRBD2 (6 bases). Judging by the DNA end, TRBJ2-7 fits better; the J call may be wrong. Germline assignment: CDR1 SGHVS and CDR2 FNYEAQ. The CDR3 is 12 amino acids. The CDR3 loop is CASSPWGDEQYF. The CDR3 DNA reads TGTGCCAGCAGCCCCTGGGGGGACGAGCAGTACTTC.

The chain employs TRBV27 and TRBJ2-2; D possibly corresponds to TRBD1 (5 bases). V was shortened by 5 bases and J by 6 bases, with 10 bases between the two germline ends. CDR1 is MNHEY and CDR2 is SMNVEV in the germline V gene (reference sequence). The CDR3 runs 13 residues. The CDR3 DNA is TGTGCCAGCAGTCGAAGGGGCCCCGGGGAGCTGTTTTTT. Translated: CASSRRGPGELFF.

This chain uses TRBV4-3 with TRBJ2-5; 8 positions match TRBD2. The tail of the sequence fits TRBJ2-7 better, so the J call may be wrong. In germline, CDR1 is LGHNA, CDR2 YSLEER. There are 16 residues in the CDR3. CDR3 sequence reads: CASSREESGRNYEQYF. The CDR3 DNA reads as TGCGCCAGCAGCCGAGAGGAGAGCGGGAGAAACTACGAGCAGTACTTC.

The V and J genes are TRBV18 and TRBJ2-7; 9 bases align to TRBD2. The J segment lost 5 bases and the V segment lost 5 bases, leaving 7 bases of the junction unmatched. The CDR3 contains 14 residues. Germline CDR1 and CDR2: KGHSH and LQKENI. The CDR3 protein is CASSSIAGAHEQYF. The CDR3 region has the DNA TGTGCCAGCTCAAGTATAGCGGGAGCACACGAGCAGTACTTC.

The rearrangement uses TRBV10-3 and TRBJ2-7; the D gene could be TRBD1 or TRBD2 (5 bases each). The germline V gene has CDR1 ENHRY and CDR2 SYGVKD. The length of the CDR3 is 15 residues. V gave up 3 bases and J gave up 6 bases, with 18 bases separating them. Written as DNA, the CDR3 is TGTGCCATCAGTGACCCCACCAGAGGGACCGGCGAGCAGTACTTC. It specifies CAISDPTRGTGEQYF.

The rearrangement links TRBV29-1 to TRBJ1-4; TRBD1 matches at 8 bases. V shed 4 bases and J 7 bases; nucleotides not matched to a gene: 2. Germline-derived CDR1 and CDR2 are SQVTM and ANQGSEA. The CDR3 is 12 residues long. The chain's CDR3 is CSVGGQGEKLFF. CDR3 nucleotides: TGCAGCGTTGGCGGACAGGGTGAAAAACTGTTTTTT. The variable domain in full, with the rest retrieved from reference TRBV29-1 and TRBJ1-4, is SAVISQKPSRDICQRGTSLTIQCQVDSQVTMMFWYRQQPGQSLTLIATANQGSEATYESGFVIDKFPISRPNLTFSTLTVSNMSPEDSSIYLCSVGGQGEKLFFGSGTQLSVL.

The chain carries TRBV7-6 and TRBJ2-2; TRBD1 agrees at 9 bases. The junction had 11 bases not matched to a gene; V was cut back by 1 base and J by 5 bases. The CDR3 sequence is 18 residues long. CDR1 and CDR2 from the germline V gene are SGHVS and FNYEAQ. DNA for the CDR3: TGTGCCAGCAGCTTAGATCAGGTGGGACAGGGAAGAACCGGGGAGCTGTTTTTT. Protein product: CASSLDQVGQGRTGELFF.

This clone has just one count. The chain employs TRBV9 and TRBJ2-5, with D perhaps matching TRBD2 (5 bases). Trimming removed 3 bases from V and 2 bases from J, with 11 bases in between. In germline, CDR1 is SGDLS, CDR2 YYNGEE. The length of the CDR3 is 14 residues. CDR3 coding DNA: TGTGCCAGCAGCGCACGGGAACGACAAGAGACCCAGTACTTC. It codes for CASSARERQETQYF.

The CDR3 sequence is CASSAGGPGIKSTNEKLFF. The DNA of the CDR3 is TGTGCCAGCAGCGCAGGGGGGCCCGGTATTAAATCAACTAATGAAAAACTGTTTTTT. The chain carries TRBV9 and TRBJ1-4; 7 nucleotides match TRBD1. From germline, CDR1 is SGDLS and CDR2 YYNGEE. CDR3 length equals 19 residues. J was trimmed by 0 bases and V by 3 bases; bases with no gene match: 14.

In DNA, the CDR3 is TGTGCCAGCACCCGTGGAAACACCATATATTTT. Its translation is CASTRGNTIYF. V usage is TRBV6-6 and J usage is TRBJ1-3; D unclear. The CDR3 length is 11 residues. The germline V gene has CDR1 MNHNY and CDR2 SVGAGI (reference sequence). Deletions cut 7 bases from V and 3 bases from J, with 4 bases between.

The V call is TRBV15, the J call TRBJ1-5; TRBD1 aligns across 9 bases. CDR3 length equals 16 residues. Germline CDR1 and CDR2: LNHNV and YYDKDF (reference sequence). The V and J ends lost 6 bases and 7 bases, in that order; junction bases with no gene match: 13. The CDR3 sequence: CATSETGTGKGQPQHF. CDR3 in DNA: TGTGCCACCAGTGAAACCGGGACAGGGAAAGGACAGCCCCAGCATTTT.

V is TRBV18 and J is TRBJ1-2, with 7 bases matching TRBD1. Germline assignment: CDR1 KGHSH and CDR2 LQKENI. The CDR3 has 14 amino acids. V lost 4 bases to trimming and J lost 0 bases; unmatched junction nucleotides: 2. CDR3 protein: CASSQQGTNYGYTF. Here the CDR3 DNA reads TGTGCCAGCTCACAACAGGGGACTAACTATGGCTACACCTTC.

The chain recombines TRBV15 with TRBJ2-5; no clear D gene. Trimming took 0 bases from V and 4 from J, leaving 9 bases between them. Per germline, CDR1 LNHNV and CDR2 YYDKDF (reference sequence). The CDR3 loop spans 14 amino acids. This CDR3 reads CATSRDRWGETQYF. CDR3 DNA: TGTGCCACCAGCAGAGATCGATGGGGAGAGACCCAGTACTTC.

This chain connects TRBV6-1 to TRBJ1-2; the D is unclear. The CDR3 contains 15 residues. The V end was cut by 3 bases, the J end by 4 bases, with 15 bases between. The germline V gene encodes CDR1 MNHNS and CDR2 SASEGT. The CDR3 DNA reads TGTGCCAGCAGTGACCTGGCGGTTGCAAGCTATGGCTACACCTTC. It codes for CASSDLAVASYGYTF.

The rearrangement joins TRBV28 to TRBJ1-3; D possibly corresponds to TRBD1 (5 bases). The CDR3 is 15 residues long. The ends were cut back, 4 bases at V and 4 bases at J, with 14 bases in the middle. Germline lookup yields CDR1 MDHEN and CDR2 SYDVKM. In DNA, the CDR3 is TGTGCCAGCAGTTGGGGGGGAGGAGGAGGAAACACCATATATTTT. It encodes CASSWGGGGGNTIYF.

The rearrangement links TRBV6-5 to TRBJ2-4; a possible D gene is TRBD2 (5 bases). V lost 2 bases and J 0 bases, leaving 8 bases between the germline ends. Germline loops: CDR1 MNHEY, CDR2 SVGAGI. The CDR3 totals 15 residues. In nucleotides, the CDR3 is TGTGCCAGCAGTTACGGAGGTGTAGCCAAAAACATTCAGTACTTC. Amino acid sequence: CASSYGGVAKNIQYF.

V and J are TRBV6-6 and TRBJ2-1; 10 bases match TRBD2. The J segment lost 3 bases and the V segment lost 6 bases, leaving 2 bases of the junction unmatched. CDR1 is MNHNY and CDR2 is SVGAGI in the germline V gene (reference sequence). The CDR3 runs to 14 residues. CDR3 residues: CASRASGGYNEQFF. CDR3 nucleotides: TGTGCCAGCAGGGCTAGCGGGGGCTACAATGAGCAGTTCTTC.

V gene TRBV27 combines with J gene TRBJ2-7; D perhaps matches TRBD2 (5 bases). CDR3 length: 11 residues. CDR1 and CDR2 from the germline V gene are MNHEY and SMNVEV (reference sequence). Trimming removed 4 bases at V and 5 bases at J, with 6 bases between. The CDR3 nucleotides read TGTGCCAGCAGTTACGGGAACGAGCAGTACTTC. Residues: CASSYGNEQYF.

CDR3 nucleotides: TGTGCCAGCAGCGTGGACATCTCTGGAAACACCATATATTTT. Translating it yields CASSVDISGNTIYF. The V and J genes are TRBV4-2 and TRBJ1-3; D is perhaps TRBD1 (5 bases). The V gene lost 5 bases and the J gene lost 0 bases, with 8 bases spanning the gap. The CDR3 has 14 amino acids. CDR1 is LGHNA, CDR2 YNFKEQ, per germline.

The table lists this clone with a few counts. The chain couples TRBV18 to TRBJ2-1, with 10 bases fitting TRBD1. Germline V gene lookup returns CDR1 KGHSH and CDR2 LQKENI. CDR3 length equals 16 residues. V was clipped by 3 bases and J by 5 bases; unmatched bases: 7. The chain's CDR3 is CASSPTGTGVNNEQFF. The CDR3 DNA sequence: TGTGCCAGCTCACCTACCGGGACAGGGGTGAACAATGAGCAGTTCTTC.

V usage is TRBV9 and J usage is TRBJ2-7; 8 nucleotides align to TRBD2. With 3 bases clipped from V and 0 bases from J, the junction kept 14 bases outside the gene matches. Germline CDR1 SGDLS, CDR2 YYNGEE. The length of the CDR3 is 18 residues. The CDR3 spells CASSAAREVLAGSYEQYF. The CDR3 bases are TGTGCCAGCAGCGCCGCCCGGGAGGTTCTAGCGGGCTCCTACGAGCAGTACTTC.

The CDR3 sequence is CSVEDPSYEQYF. The CDR3 DNA reads as TGCAGCGTTGAAGACCCAAGCTACGAGCAGTACTTC. The gene calls are TRBV29-1 and TRBJ2-7; D remains ambiguous. The V gene's germline CDR1 is SQVTM and CDR2 ANQGSEA. The V and J ends lost 0 bases and 3 bases respectively, with 6 bases between them. The length of the CDR3 is 12 residues.